This TCR beta chain was profiled in a study of blood T cell repertoires in COVID-19. Study in general: The United States, Italy and Spain were the sources of the acute and convalescent COVID-19 samples.

The repertoire was sequenced with immunoSEQ multiplex PCR; TCRdb's copy has only in-frame clones and lacks some. The table shows approximately 160,000 clones, with around 78% occurring only once. Clinical history reported by participants formed the basis on which cohorts were assigned. Only one count was recorded for this clone. Specimen: PBMCs or T cells enriched from blood (not recorded which). This receptor was identified in a woman in her forties or fifties who had recovered from COVID-19.

The CDR3: CAWSVWLLDAGETGELFF. Here the CDR3 DNA reads TGTGCCTGGAGTGTATGGTTGTTGGACGCGGGGGAAACCGGGGAGCTGTTTTTT. The genes are TRBV30 and TRBJ2-2; 7 bases align to TRBD2. This CDR3 has 18 residues. V lost 0 bases and J lost 5; bases outside the gene matches: 15. In germline, CDR1 is GTSNPN, CDR2 SVGIG (reference sequence).